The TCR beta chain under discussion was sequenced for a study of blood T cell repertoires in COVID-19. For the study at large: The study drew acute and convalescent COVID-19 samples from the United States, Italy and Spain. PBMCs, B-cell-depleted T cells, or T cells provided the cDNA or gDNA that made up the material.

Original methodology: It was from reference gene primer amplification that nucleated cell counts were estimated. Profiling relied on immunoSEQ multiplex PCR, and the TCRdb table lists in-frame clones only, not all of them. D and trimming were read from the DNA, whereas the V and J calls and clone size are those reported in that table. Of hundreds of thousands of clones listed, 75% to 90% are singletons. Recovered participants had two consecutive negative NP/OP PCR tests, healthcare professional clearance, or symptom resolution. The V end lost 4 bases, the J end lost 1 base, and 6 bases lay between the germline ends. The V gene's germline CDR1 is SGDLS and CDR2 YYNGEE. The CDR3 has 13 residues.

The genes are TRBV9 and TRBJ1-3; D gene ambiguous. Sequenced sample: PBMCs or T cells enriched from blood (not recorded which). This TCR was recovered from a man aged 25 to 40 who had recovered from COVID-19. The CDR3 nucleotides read TGTGCCAGCAGCACACAATCTGGAAACACCATATATTTT. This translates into CASSTQSGNTIYF.